The clone carrying this TCR beta chain occurred a few times. Its target is unknown. This entry belongs to a study of T cells in Graves' hyperthyroidism and ophthalmopathy. Reasons for excluding patients were uncontrolled infection, other autoimmune disease, pregnancy or lactation. Every diagnosis used clinical symptoms, serum thyroxine and TRAb, thyroid ultrasound and orbital computed tomography. The CDR3 is 15 residues long. With V trimmed by 2 bases and J by 2 bases, 4 bases remained unmatched. The germline V gene has CDR1 SGDLS and CDR2 YYNGEE. Study results and caveats: Blood held most thyroid clonotypes expanded above 0.001 frequency.

RNA transcripts gave rise to amplified TCR beta CDR3 regions. An initial round of RT-PCR targeting the TCR CDR3 relied on the HTBI primer set. One entry per CDR3 protein results from TCRdb running MiXCR on the multiplex PCR reads. The data hold roughly 170,000 distinct CDR3 sequences, with about 9% observed a single time. The chain carries TRBV9 and TRBJ1-3; 7 bases agree with TRBD1. The clonotype was recovered from a woman between 18 and 29 years old with Graves' hyperthyroidism that later progressed to Graves' ophthalmopathy. The material sequenced was blood. As DNA, the CDR3 is TGTGCCAGCAGCGTCTCCACAGGGGCTGGAAACACCATATATTTT. Protein sequence: CASSVSTGAGNTIYF.